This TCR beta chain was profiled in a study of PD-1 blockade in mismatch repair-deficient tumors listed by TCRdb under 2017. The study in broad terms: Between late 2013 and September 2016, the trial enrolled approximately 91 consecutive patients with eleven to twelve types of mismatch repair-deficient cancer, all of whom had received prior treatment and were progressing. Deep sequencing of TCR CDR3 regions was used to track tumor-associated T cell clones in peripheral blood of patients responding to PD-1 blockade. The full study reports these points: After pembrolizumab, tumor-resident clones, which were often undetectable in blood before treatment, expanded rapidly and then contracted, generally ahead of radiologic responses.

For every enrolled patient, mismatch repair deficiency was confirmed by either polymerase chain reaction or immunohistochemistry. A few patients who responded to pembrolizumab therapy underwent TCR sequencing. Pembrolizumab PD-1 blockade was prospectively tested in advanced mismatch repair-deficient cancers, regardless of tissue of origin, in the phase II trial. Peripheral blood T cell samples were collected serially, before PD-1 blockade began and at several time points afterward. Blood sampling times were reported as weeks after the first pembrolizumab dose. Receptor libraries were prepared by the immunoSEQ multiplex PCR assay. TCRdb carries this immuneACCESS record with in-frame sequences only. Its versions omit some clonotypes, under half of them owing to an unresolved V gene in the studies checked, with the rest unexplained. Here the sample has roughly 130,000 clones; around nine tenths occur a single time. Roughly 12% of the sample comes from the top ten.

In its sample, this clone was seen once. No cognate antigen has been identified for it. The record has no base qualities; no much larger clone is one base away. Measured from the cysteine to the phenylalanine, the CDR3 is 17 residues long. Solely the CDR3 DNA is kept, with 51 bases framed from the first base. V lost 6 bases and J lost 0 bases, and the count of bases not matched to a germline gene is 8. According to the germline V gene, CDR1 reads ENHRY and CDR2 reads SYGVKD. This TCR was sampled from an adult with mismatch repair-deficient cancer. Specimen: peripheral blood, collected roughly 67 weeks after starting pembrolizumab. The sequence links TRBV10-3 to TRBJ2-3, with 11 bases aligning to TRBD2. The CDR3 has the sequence CAISWTSGSSSTDTQYF. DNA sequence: TGTGCCATCAGCTGGACTAGCGGGTCCTCGAGCACAGATACGCAGTATTTT.